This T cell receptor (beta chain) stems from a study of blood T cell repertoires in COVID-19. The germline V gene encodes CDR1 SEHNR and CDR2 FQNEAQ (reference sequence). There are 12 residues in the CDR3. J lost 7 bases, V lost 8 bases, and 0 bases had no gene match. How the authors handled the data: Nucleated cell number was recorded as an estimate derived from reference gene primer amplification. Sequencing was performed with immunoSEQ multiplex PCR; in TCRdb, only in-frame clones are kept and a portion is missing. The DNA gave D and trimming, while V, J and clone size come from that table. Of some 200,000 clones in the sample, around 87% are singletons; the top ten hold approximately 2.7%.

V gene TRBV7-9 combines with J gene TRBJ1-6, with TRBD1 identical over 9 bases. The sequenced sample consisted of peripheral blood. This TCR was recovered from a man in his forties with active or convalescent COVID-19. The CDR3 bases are TGTGCCAGCGGACAGGGGAATTCACCCCTCCACTTT. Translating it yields CASGQGNSPLHF.